This T cell receptor beta chain was documented in a study of T cell responses to AZD1222 COVID-19 vaccine. This table comes from immunoSEQ multiplex PCR, and its TCRdb copy is limited to in-frame clones, with some not included. This table holds about 120,000 clones, approximately 85% found once. This clone was counted a single time. The V gene lost 3 bases and the J gene lost 0 bases, with 12 bases spanning the gap. Per the germline V gene, CDR1 is KGHSY and CDR2 is FQNENV. The CDR3 consists of 16 residues. This material consisted of peripheral blood, taken on day 0 of AZD1222 vaccination. This chain uses TRBV16 with TRBJ1-3; D is undetermined. This receptor was obtained from an adult in good health. CDR3 region: CASSHKSQFSGNTIYF. The CDR3 DNA is TGTGCCAGCAGCCATAAATCCCAATTCTCTGGAAACACCATATATTTT.